Listed below are T cell receptor beta chains from one sample, sequenced in a study of blood T cell repertoires in COVID-19. The method was immunoSEQ multiplex PCR; TCRdb's version includes in-frame clones alone and lacks a portion of them. The data show more than 150,000 clones, 90% to 95% seen once. Sequences were obtained from peripheral blood. Receptors originate from a man aged 45-65 years with acute or convalescent COVID-19. The CDR3 runs from the conserved cysteine through the conserved F or W. A D gene is named only where the DNA matches it firmly. Part of the rows lack a size; the others show once, few, many or a class for expanded clones.

>TRBD1|TRBJ2-7|TRBV5-4|NA
TGTGCCAGCAGCTTGGGGCCTCGGGACAGGTTGTACGAGCAGTACTTC
CASSLGPRDRLYEQYF
>TRBD2|TRBJ2-7|TRBV7-9|NA
TGTGCCAGCAGCTTAGGCTGGACGGGCGGGAGTCTCGAGCAGTACTTC
CASSLGWTGGSLEQYF
>TRBD1|TRBJ2-1|TRBV6-2/TRBV6-3|NA
TGTGCCAGCAGTCTTCGACAGGGGCAGAGGGGCAATGAGCAGTTCTTC
CASSLRQGQRGNEQFF
>TRBD1|TRBJ1-1|TRBV7-9|NA
TGTGCCAGCAGCGGAGAGGGGGCGCGAACTGAAGCTTTCTTT
CASSGEGARTEAFF
>TRBD1|TRBJ1-1|TRBV5-1|NA
TGCGCCAGCAGCCCTAAGACCGGGACAGAGAACACTGAAGCTTTCTTT
CASSPKTGTENTEAFF
>TRBD1|TRBJ2-7|TRBV11-2|few
TGTGCCAGCAGCGCCCGACAGGGATTTTACGAGCAGTACTTC
CASSARQGFYEQYF
>TRBD1|TRBJ2-7|TRBV20-1|NA
TGCAGTGCTAGAGGGGGACAGGTACTTTTC
CSARGGQVLF
>TRBD1|TRBJ2-2|TRBV5-1|NA
TGCGCCAGCAGCGGATCCGGGACAGGGCTTAACACCGGGGAGCTGTTTTTT
CASSGSGTGLNTGELFF
>NA|TRBJ1-5|TRBV4-3|NA
TGCGCCAGCAGCCAAGACGGGGCGGGGCATCAGCCCCAGCATTTT
CASSQDGAGHQPQHF
>NA|TRBJ1-1|TRBV11-2|NA
TGTGCCAGCAGCCAGGGAGGGGGGGGCTACACTGAAGCTTTCTTT
CASSQGGGGYTEAFF
>NA|TRBJ2-7|TRBV2|NA
TGTGCCAGCAGAGACAGCCCATACGAGCAGTACTTC
CASRDSPYEQYF
>NA|TRBJ1-2|TRBV7-9|NA
TGTGCCAGCAGCCTAAGAGGCCAACGTTTTAACTATGGCTACACCTTC
CASSLRGQRFNYGYTF
>TRBD1|TRBJ1-1|TRBV28|NA
TGTGCCAGCAGAGAGCACAGGGGCGGGAACACTGAAGCTTTCTTT
CASREHRGGNTEAFF